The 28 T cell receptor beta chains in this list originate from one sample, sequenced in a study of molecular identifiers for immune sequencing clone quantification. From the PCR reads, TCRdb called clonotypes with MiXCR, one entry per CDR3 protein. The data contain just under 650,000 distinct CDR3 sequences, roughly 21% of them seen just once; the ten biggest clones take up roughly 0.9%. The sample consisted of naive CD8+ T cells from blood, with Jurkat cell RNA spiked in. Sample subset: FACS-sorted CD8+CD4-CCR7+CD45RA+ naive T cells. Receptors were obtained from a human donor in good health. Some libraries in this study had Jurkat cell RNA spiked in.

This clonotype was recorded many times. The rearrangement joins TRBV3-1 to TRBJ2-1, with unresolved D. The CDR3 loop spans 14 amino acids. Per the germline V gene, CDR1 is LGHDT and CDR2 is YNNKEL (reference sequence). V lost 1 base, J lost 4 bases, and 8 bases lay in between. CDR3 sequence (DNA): TGTGCCAGCAGCCAAGGATTTGCGTACAATGAGCAGTTCTTC. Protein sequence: CASSQGFAYNEQFF.

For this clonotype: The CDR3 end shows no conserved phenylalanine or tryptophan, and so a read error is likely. The CDR3: CASSSVPNSFSGNTIYS. The DNA for the CDR3 is TGTGCCAGCAGCTCGGTCCCGAATTCTTTTTCTGGAAACACCATATATTCT. The J gene is TRBJ1-3, the V gene TRBV13; D ambiguous. The CDR3 has 17 amino acids. Germline assignment: CDR1 PRHDT and CDR2 FYEKMQ (reference sequence). The V gene lost 4 bases and the J gene lost 1 base, with 17 bases spanning the gap.

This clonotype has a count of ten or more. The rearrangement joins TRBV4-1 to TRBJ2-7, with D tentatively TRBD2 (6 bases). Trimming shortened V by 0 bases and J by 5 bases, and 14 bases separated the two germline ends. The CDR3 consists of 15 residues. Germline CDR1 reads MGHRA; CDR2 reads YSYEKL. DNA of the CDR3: TGCGCCAGCAGCCAAGATTGGACGCGGGGCGACGAGCAGTACTTC. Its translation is CASSQDWTRGDEQYF.

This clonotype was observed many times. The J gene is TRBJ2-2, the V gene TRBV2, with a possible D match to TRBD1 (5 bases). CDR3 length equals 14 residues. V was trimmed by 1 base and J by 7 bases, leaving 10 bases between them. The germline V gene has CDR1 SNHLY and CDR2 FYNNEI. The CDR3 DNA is TGTGCCAGCAGTGAAGGACAGTCTAACGGGGAGCTGTTTTTT. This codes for CASSEGQSNGELFF.

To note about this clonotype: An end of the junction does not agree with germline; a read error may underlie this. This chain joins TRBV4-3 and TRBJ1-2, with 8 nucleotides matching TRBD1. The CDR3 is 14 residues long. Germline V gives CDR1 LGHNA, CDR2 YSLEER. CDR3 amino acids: CACSQDRVNYGYTF. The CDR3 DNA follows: TGCGCCTGCAGCCAGGACAGGGTCAACTACGGCTACACCTTC.

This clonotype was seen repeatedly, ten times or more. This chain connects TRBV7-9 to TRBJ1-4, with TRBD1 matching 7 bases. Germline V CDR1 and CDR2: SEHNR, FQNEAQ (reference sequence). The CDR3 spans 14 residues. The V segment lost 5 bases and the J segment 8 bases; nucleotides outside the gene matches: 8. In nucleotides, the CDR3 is TGTGCCAGCAGCCGGGACAGTATTGGGGAAAAACTGTTTTTT. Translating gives CASSRDSIGEKLFF.

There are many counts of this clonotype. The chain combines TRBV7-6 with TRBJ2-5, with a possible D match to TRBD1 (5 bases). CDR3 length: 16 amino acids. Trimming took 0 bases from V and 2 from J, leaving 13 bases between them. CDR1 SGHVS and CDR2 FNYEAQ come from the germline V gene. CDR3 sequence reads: CASSLAAGMGQETQYF. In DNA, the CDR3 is TGTGCCAGCAGCTTAGCCGCAGGGATGGGGCAAGAGACCCAGTACTTC. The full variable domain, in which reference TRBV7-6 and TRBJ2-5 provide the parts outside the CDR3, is GAGVSQSPRYKVTKRGQDVALRCDPISGHVSLYWYRQALGQGPEFLTYFNYEAQQDKSGLPNDRFSAERPEGSISTLTIQRTEQRDSAMYRCASSLAAGMGQETQYFGPGTRLLVL.

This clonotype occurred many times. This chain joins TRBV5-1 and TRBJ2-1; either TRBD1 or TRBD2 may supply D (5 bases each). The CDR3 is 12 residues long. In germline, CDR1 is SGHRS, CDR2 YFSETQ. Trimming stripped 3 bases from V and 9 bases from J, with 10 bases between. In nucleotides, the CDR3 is TGCGCCAGCAGCTGGAGGACAACTGAGCAGTTCTTC. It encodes CASSWRTTEQFF.

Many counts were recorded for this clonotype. Here the CDR3 reads CASSRASNQPQHF. DNA for the CDR3: TGTGCCAGCAGCAGGGCCTCCAATCAGCCCCAGCATTTT. This chain connects TRBV27 to TRBJ1-5; a weak D match, TRBD1 (5 bases). CDR3 length: 13 amino acids. Looked up from germline, CDR1 is MNHEY and CDR2 is SMNVEV (reference sequence). Trimming shortened V by 6 bases and J by 3 bases, and 9 bases separated the two germline ends.

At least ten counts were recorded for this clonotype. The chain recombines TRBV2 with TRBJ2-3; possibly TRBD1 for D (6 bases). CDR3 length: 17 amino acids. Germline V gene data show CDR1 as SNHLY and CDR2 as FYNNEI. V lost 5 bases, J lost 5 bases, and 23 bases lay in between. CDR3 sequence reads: CASSPTLQGRDRDTQYF. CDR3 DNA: TGTGCCAGCAGTCCAACCCTACAGGGAAGGGACCGAGATACGCAGTATTTT.

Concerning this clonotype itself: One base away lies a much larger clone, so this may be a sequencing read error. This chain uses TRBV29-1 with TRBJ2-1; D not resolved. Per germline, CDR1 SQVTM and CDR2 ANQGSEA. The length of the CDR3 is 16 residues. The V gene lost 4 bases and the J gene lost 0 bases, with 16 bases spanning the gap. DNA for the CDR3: TGCAGCGTTGGAGGAGAACACTACCTCTCCTACAATGAGCAGTTCTTC. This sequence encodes CSVGGEHYLSYNEQFF.

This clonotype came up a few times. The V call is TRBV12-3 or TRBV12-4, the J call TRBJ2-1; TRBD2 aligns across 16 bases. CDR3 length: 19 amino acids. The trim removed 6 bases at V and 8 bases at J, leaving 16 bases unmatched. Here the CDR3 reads CASSGTSMGLAGGPDEQFF. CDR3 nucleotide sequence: TGTGCCAGCAGCGGGACCTCTATGGGACTAGCGGGAGGGCCTGATGAGCAGTTCTTC.

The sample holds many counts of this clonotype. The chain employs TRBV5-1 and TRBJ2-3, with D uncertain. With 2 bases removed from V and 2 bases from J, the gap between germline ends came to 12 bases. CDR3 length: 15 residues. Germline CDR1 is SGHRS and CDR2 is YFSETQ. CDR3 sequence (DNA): TGCGCCAGCAGCTTTTATTCAGGAGACACAGATACGCAGTATTTT. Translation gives CASSFYSGDTDTQYF.

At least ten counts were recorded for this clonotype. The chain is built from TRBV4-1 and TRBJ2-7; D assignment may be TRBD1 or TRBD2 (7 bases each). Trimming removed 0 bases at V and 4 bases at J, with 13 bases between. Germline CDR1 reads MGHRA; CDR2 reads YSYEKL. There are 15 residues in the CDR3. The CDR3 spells CASSQEPGGGYEQYF. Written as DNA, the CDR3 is TGCGCCAGCAGCCAAGAGCCAGGGGGAGGGTACGAGCAGTACTTC.

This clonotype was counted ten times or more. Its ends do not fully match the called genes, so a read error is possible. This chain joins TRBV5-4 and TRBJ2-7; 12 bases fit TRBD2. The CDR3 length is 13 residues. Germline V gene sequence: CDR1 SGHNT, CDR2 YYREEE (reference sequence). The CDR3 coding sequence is TGTGCCAGCAGCTTGGCTAGCGGGAGGGCCAACCACTTC. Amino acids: CASSLASGRANHF.

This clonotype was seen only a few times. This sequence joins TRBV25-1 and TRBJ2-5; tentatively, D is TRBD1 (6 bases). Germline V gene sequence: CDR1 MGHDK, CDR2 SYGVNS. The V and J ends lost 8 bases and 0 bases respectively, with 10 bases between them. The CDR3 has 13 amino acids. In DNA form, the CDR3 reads TGTGCCAGCGGTAGGACAGACCAAGAGACCCAGTACTTC. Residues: CASGRTDQETQYF. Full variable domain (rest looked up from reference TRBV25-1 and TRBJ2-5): EADIYQTPRYLVIGTGKKITLECSQTMGHDKMYWYQQDPGMELHLIHYSYGVNSTEKGDLSSESTVSRIRTEHFPLTLESARPSHTSQYLCASGRTDQETQYFGPGTRLLVL.

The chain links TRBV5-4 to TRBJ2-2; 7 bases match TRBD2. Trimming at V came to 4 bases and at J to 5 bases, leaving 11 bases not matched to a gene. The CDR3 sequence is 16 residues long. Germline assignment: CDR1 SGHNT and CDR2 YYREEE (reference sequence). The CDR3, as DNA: TGTGCCAGCAGCCTCACCAGCGGGGTATGGACCGGGGAGCTGTTTTTT. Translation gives CASSLTSGVWTGELFF.

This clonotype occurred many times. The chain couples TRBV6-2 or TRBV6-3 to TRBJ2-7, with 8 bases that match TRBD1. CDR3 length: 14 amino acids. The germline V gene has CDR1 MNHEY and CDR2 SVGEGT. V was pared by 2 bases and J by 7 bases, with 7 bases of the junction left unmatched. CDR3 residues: CASSYQGAAWEQYF. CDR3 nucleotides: TGTGCCAGCAGTTACCAGGGGGCAGCTTGGGAGCAGTACTTC.

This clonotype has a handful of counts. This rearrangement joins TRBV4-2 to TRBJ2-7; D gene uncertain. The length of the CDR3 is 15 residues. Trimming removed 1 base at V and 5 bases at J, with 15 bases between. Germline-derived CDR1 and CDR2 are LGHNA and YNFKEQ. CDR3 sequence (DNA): TGTGCCAGCAGCCAAGTCCCCAGTCCCGCGGACGAGCAGTACTTC. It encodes CASSQVPSPADEQYF.

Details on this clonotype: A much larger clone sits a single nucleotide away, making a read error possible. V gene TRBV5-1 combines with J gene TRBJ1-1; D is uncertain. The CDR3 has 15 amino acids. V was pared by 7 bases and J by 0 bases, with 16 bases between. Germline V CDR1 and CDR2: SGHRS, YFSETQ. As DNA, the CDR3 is TGCGCCAGCCGGCTTTGGGCAGAAGTGAACACTGAAGCTTTCTTT. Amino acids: CASRLWAEVNTEAFF.

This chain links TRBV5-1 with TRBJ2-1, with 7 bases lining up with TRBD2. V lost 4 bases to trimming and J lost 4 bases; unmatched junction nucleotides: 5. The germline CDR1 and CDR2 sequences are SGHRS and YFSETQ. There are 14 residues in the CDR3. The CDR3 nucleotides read TGCGCCAGCAGCGGGACTACCAGTTACAATGAGCAGTTCTTC. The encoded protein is CASSGTTSYNEQFF.

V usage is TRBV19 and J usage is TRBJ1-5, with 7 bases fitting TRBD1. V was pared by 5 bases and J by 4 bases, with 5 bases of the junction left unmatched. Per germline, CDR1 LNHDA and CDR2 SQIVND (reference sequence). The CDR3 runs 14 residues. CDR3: CASSEQGINQPQHF. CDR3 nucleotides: TGTGCCAGTAGTGAACAGGGGATAAATCAGCCCCAGCATTTT.

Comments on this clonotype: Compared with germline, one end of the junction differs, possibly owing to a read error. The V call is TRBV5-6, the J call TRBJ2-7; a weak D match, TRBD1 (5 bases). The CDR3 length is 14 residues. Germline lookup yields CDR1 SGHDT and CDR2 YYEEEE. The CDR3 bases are TGTTCCAGCAGCTTGGTATCAGGGACCTACGAGCAGTACTTC. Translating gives CSSSLVSGTYEQYF.

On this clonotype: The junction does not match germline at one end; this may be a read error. CDR3 bases: TGTGCCAGCAGCCCGACTAGCGGGGGGAATTACAATGGGCAGTTCTTC. Translation: CASSPTSGGNYNGQFF. The J gene is TRBJ2-1, the V gene TRBV12-3 or TRBV12-4, with 13 bases aligning to TRBD2. This CDR3 has 16 residues.

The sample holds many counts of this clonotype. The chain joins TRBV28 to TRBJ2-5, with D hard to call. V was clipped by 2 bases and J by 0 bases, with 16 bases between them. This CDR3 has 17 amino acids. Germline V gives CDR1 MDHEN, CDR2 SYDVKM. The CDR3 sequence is CASSLSVDDTYQETQYF. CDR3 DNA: TGTGCCAGCAGTTTAAGTGTGGATGACACGTACCAAGAGACCCAGTACTTC.

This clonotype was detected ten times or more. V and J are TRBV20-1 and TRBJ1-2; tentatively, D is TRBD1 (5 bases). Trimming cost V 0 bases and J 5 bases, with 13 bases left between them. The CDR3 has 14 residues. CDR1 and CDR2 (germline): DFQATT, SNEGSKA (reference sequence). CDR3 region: CSARDPGPNYGYTF. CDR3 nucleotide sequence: TGCAGTGCTAGAGACCCAGGGCCCAATTATGGCTACACCTTC.

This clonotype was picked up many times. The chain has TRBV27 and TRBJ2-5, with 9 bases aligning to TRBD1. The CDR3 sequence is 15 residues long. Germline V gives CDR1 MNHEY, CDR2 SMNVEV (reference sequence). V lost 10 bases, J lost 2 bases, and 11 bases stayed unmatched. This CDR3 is CANPIRDRVQETQYF. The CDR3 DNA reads TGTGCCAACCCCATCCGGGACAGGGTTCAAGAGACCCAGTACTTC.

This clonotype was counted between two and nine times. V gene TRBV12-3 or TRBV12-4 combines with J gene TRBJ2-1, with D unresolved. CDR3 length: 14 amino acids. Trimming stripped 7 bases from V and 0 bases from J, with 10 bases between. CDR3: CASTSGLSYNEQFF. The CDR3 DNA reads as TGTGCCAGCACCTCCGGGCTCTCCTACAATGAGCAGTTCTTC.